The 26 T cell receptor beta chains in this list originate from one sample, sequenced in a study of shared clonotypes between healthy human individuals. Sequencing used immunoSEQ multiplex PCR; TCRdb keeps in-frame clones, though not all of them. This table holds about 680,000 clones, about 90% found once. Naive CD8 cells comprised CD45RO-negative, CCR7-positively selected cells, excluding terminally differentiated effector memory CD45RA+ cells. The specimen was naive CD8+ T cells sorted from blood. The receptors derive from a young man in good health.

V is TRBV28 and J is TRBJ1-4; no firm D call. This CDR3 comprises 16 residues. Trimming left V 5 bases short and J 0 bases short, with 13 bases between. From germline, CDR1 is MDHEN and CDR2 SYDVKM. The CDR3 coding sequence is TGTGCCAGCAGTCCCTTTTTAGGAGCAACTAATGAAAAACTGTTTTTT. Amino acid sequence: CASSPFLGATNEKLFF.

The chain uses TRBV5-1 and TRBJ2-7; 8 positions agree with TRBD1. V shed 7 bases, J shed 6 bases, and the junction held 9 bases outside the gene matches. The CDR3 runs to 13 residues. The germline CDR1 and CDR2 sequences are SGHRS and YFSETQ. The CDR3 protein is CASATSQGAEQYF. The CDR3 region has the DNA TGCGCCAGCGCAACTTCCCAGGGGGCCGAGCAGTACTTC. Full variable domain (missing parts from reference TRBV5-1 and TRBJ2-7): KAGVTQTPRYLIKTRGQQVTLSCSPISGHRSVSWYQQTPGQGLQFLFEYFSETQRNKGNFPGRFSGRQFSNSRSEMNVSTLELGDSALYLCASATSQGAEQYFGPGTRLTVT.

This chain connects TRBV4-1 to TRBJ2-7; the D gene is possibly TRBD2 (5 bases). The CDR3 is made up of 13 amino acids. Trimming left V 1 base short and J 7 bases short, with 11 bases between. Germline CDR1 reads MGHRA; CDR2 reads YSYEKL. CDR3 sequence reads: CASSQATTGEQYF. CDR3 in DNA: TGCGCCAGCAGCCAAGCCACGACGGGAGAGCAGTACTTC.

The chain uses TRBV7-9 and TRBJ2-3; 14 nucleotides agree with TRBD2. Germline V gives CDR1 SEHNR, CDR2 FQNEAQ (reference sequence). The CDR3 extends over 15 amino acids. The V gene end was trimmed by 5 bases and the J gene end by 5 bases; junction bases not matched to a gene: 3. CDR3 DNA: TGTGCCAGCAGCCCTGGACTAGCGGGAGGAGATACGCAGTATTTT. Its translation: CASSPGLAGGDTQYF.

The chain uses TRBV5-4 and TRBJ2-3; no firm D call. This CDR3 has 15 amino acids. Deletions cut 2 bases from V and 4 bases from J, with 14 bases between. From germline, CDR1 is SGHNT and CDR2 YYREEE (reference sequence). CDR3 sequence: CASSFFREMADTQYF. Here the CDR3 DNA reads TGTGCCAGCAGCTTTTTTCGAGAGATGGCAGATACGCAGTATTTT.

The gene calls are TRBV6-5 and TRBJ2-1; D gene uncertain. The CDR3 loop spans 14 amino acids. Trimming left V 9 bases short and J 1 base short, with 13 bases between. From germline, CDR1 is MNHEY and CDR2 SVGAGI. CDR3 sequence reads: CASPGDVSYNEQFF. The CDR3 nucleotides read TGTGCCAGTCCCGGCGACGTTTCCTACAATGAGCAGTTCTTC.

V usage is TRBV11-2 and J usage is TRBJ2-1; tentatively, D is TRBD1 or TRBD2 (5 bases each). Between the trimmed V and J ends, which lost 4 bases and 4 bases, there was a span of 14 bases. This CDR3 is built from 15 residues. The germline gives CDR1 SGHAT, CDR2 FQNNGV. CDR3 region: CASSYLEGRYNEQFF. CDR3 coding DNA: TGTGCCAGCAGCTACTTAGAGGGGCGATACAATGAGCAGTTCTTC.

V is TRBV18 and J is TRBJ2-7, with TRBD1 as a possible D gene (5 bases). This CDR3 comprises 15 residues. CDR1 and CDR2 from the germline V gene are KGHSH and LQKENI. V lost 3 bases to trimming and J lost 0 bases, with 12 bases between them. The chain's CDR3 is CASSPQGKGSYEQYF. The DNA for the CDR3 is TGTGCCAGCTCACCGCAGGGAAAGGGCTCCTACGAGCAGTACTTC.

The chain combines TRBV10-3 with TRBJ2-3, with 7 bases identical to TRBD2. The CDR3 sequence is 11 residues long. CDR1 ENHRY and CDR2 SYGVKD come from the germline V gene. The V and J ends lost 8 bases and 4 bases, in that order; junction bases with no gene match: 0. CDR3 residues: CAIREADTQYF. For the CDR3, the DNA is TGTGCCATCCGGGAGGCAGATACGCAGTATTTT.

This chain uses TRBV4-1 with TRBJ2-2, with 13 bases identical to TRBD2. The CDR3 sequence is 15 residues long. CDR1 is MGHRA and CDR2 is YSYEKL in the germline V gene. Trimming cost V 5 bases and J 6 bases; bases outside gene matches: 3. CDR3 sequence (DNA): TGCGCCAGCAGCGGACTAGCGGGAGAGGCCGGGGAGCTGTTTTTT. Translating gives CASSGLAGEAGELFF.

This clone was recorded only once. The chain recombines TRBV15 with TRBJ2-2; D tentatively fits TRBD1 or TRBD2 (6 bases each). V lost 0 bases and J 6 bases, leaving 14 bases between the germline ends. The V gene's germline CDR1 is LNHNV and CDR2 YYDKDF (reference sequence). The CDR3 is 16 amino acids. The CDR3 DNA is TGTGCCACCAGCAGAGATGGCTGGGGGGCGGCCGGGGAGCTGTTTTTT. This translates into CATSRDGWGAAGELFF.

CDR3 DNA sequence: TGCGCCAGCAGCTACGGGACCCCACTGACCCAGTACTTC. As protein: CASSYGTPLTQYF. This chain connects TRBV5-1 to TRBJ2-5; D may correspond to TRBD1 or TRBD2 (5 bases each). The V end was cut by 3 bases, the J end by 7 bases, with 13 bases between. The CDR3 extends over 13 amino acids. Germline CDR1 is SGHRS and CDR2 is YFSETQ. Full variable domain (missing parts from reference TRBV5-1 and TRBJ2-5): KAGVTQTPRYLIKTRGQQVTLSCSPISGHRSVSWYQQTPGQGLQFLFEYFSETQRNKGNFPGRFSGRQFSNSRSEMNVSTLELGDSALYLCASSYGTPLTQYFGPGTRLLVL.

Comments on this clone: The identical CDR3 is also encoded by other nucleotide sequences in the sample. The chain combines TRBV7-9 with TRBJ2-5, with D tentatively TRBD2 (5 bases). The germline CDR1 and CDR2 sequences are SEHNR and FQNEAQ (reference sequence). The CDR3 is made up of 11 amino acids. The V and J ends lost 5 bases and 5 bases respectively, with 6 bases between them. This CDR3 reads CASSRGETQYF. The DNA of the CDR3 is TGTGCCAGCAGCCGCGGGGAGACCCAGTACTTC.

The chain uses TRBV18 and TRBJ2-7; 9 positions agree with TRBD2. V lost 0 bases and J lost 6; bases outside the gene matches: 9. Germline lookup yields CDR1 KGHSH and CDR2 LQKENI. The CDR3 has 16 amino acids. CDR3 residues: CASSPPSGLAGREQYF. The CDR3 DNA reads as TGTGCCAGCTCACCACCGTCCGGGCTAGCGGGACGCGAGCAGTACTTC.

J is TRBJ1-1 and V is TRBV7-9; D gene uncertain. Germline loops: CDR1 SEHNR, CDR2 FQNEAQ (reference sequence). This CDR3 spans 15 amino acids. Trimming left V 0 bases short and J 0 bases short, with 8 bases between. CDR3 residues: CASSLAPKVNTEAFF. As DNA, the CDR3 is TGTGCCAGCAGCTTAGCCCCCAAGGTGAACACTGAAGCTTTCTTT.

This clone has a single count. The V and J genes are TRBV5-1 and TRBJ2-1; D remains ambiguous. CDR1 SGHRS and CDR2 YFSETQ come from the germline V gene. The CDR3 extends over 13 amino acids. The V gene lost 5 bases and the J gene lost 5 bases, with 11 bases spanning the gap. The CDR3 loop reads CASSRGFNNEQFF. As DNA, the CDR3 is TGCGCCAGCAGTCGCGGATTTAACAATGAGCAGTTCTTC.

The CDR3 region is CASRGTSGSSSYNEQFF. The CDR3 DNA reads as TGTGCCAGCAGGGGGACTAGCGGGTCTAGCTCCTACAATGAGCAGTTCTTC. The chain carries TRBV7-9 and TRBJ2-1, with TRBD2 matching over 12 bases. The CDR3 is 17 residues long. V lost 6 bases to trimming and J lost 0 bases; unmatched junction nucleotides: 6. Looked up from germline, CDR1 is SEHNR and CDR2 is FQNEAQ (reference sequence).

The J gene is TRBJ2-7, the V gene TRBV5-1, with TRBD1 matching 8 bases. Germline CDR1 reads SGHRS; CDR2 reads YFSETQ. The CDR3 loop spans 14 amino acids. Germline trimming cut 4 bases from V and 2 bases from J; bases unmatched to any gene: 5. DNA for the CDR3: TGCGCCAGCAGCGTAGGGACAGGTCCCTACGAGCAGTACTTC. It yields the protein CASSVGTGPYEQYF.

The V gene is TRBV5-6, the J gene TRBJ2-7; TRBD1 might be the D (6 bases). The V and J ends lost 0 bases and 3 bases respectively, with 19 bases between them. Germline lookup yields CDR1 SGHDT and CDR2 YYEEEE. There are 17 residues in the CDR3. The chain's CDR3 is CASSLGPGAGADYEQYF. Here the CDR3 DNA reads TGTGCCAGCAGCTTGGGGCCCGGGGCAGGGGCGGACTACGAGCAGTACTTC.

This chain uses TRBV19 with TRBJ2-2; D perhaps matches TRBD2 (5 bases). Trimming cost V 3 bases and J 8 bases, with 10 bases left between them. CDR1 LNHDA and CDR2 SQIVND come from the germline V gene (reference sequence). The CDR3 runs 13 residues. CDR3: CASSIRGWGELFF. The CDR3 region has the DNA TGTGCCAGTAGTATCCGGGGTTGGGGGGAGCTGTTTTTT.

The chain is built from TRBV7-2 and TRBJ1-2, with a possible D match to TRBD1 (6 bases). Germline V gene lookup returns CDR1 SGHTA and CDR2 FQGNSA. Trimming took off 3 bases at V and 4 bases at J, with 12 bases between the two ends. The CDR3 has 14 residues. The CDR3 sequence: CASSLGGPGYGYTF. The CDR3 DNA follows: TGTGCCAGCAGCTTGGGGGGGCCCGGCTATGGCTACACCTTC.

J is TRBJ2-7 and V is TRBV11-2, with TRBD2 matching over 9 bases. Per germline, CDR1 SGHAT and CDR2 FQNNGV. With V trimmed by 9 bases and J by 2 bases, 5 bases remained unmatched. CDR3 length: 13 residues. The CDR3 region is CASGGLAPYEQYF. Written as DNA, the CDR3 is TGTGCCAGTGGGGGACTAGCCCCCTACGAGCAGTACTTC.

The gene calls are TRBV7-9 and TRBJ2-7; 7 bases are a match to TRBD1. Germline trimming cut 4 bases from V and 0 bases from J; bases unmatched to any gene: 9. The germline gives CDR1 SEHNR, CDR2 FQNEAQ (reference sequence). This CDR3 is built from 16 residues. The chain's CDR3 is CASSSNTGDGSYEQYF. Written as DNA, the CDR3 is TGTGCCAGCAGCTCTAATACAGGGGATGGCTCCTACGAGCAGTACTTC.

J is TRBJ2-7 and V is TRBV14, with 10 positions matching TRBD1. Germline V CDR1 and CDR2: SGHDN, FVKESK. This CDR3 contains 15 residues. The trim removed 0 bases at V and 5 bases at J, leaving 4 bases unmatched. CDR3 sequence: CASSQERDRGNEQYF. The CDR3 nucleotides are TGTGCCAGCAGCCAAGAACGGGACAGGGGAAACGAGCAGTACTTC.

V is TRBV7-8 and J is TRBJ2-1; 10 bases map to TRBD2. CDR1 is SGHVS and CDR2 is FQNEAQ in the germline V gene. The length of the CDR3 is 15 residues. V lost 4 bases and J lost 7; bases outside the gene matches: 7. CDR3 sequence reads: CASSWGTSAGNEQFF. In DNA, the CDR3 is TGTGCCAGCAGCTGGGGGACTAGCGCGGGGAATGAGCAGTTCTTC.

This chain connects TRBV9 to TRBJ2-7; possibly TRBD2 for D (5 bases). Germline assignment: CDR1 SGDLS and CDR2 YYNGEE. This CDR3 comprises 13 residues. V was cut by 2 bases and J by 4 bases, with 10 bases left in between. The CDR3 reads CASSVGNWYEQYF. Written as DNA, the CDR3 is TGTGCCAGCAGCGTCGGGAACTGGTACGAGCAGTACTTC. Combining the CDR3 with reference TRBV9 and TRBJ2-7 gives the whole variable domain DSGVTQTPKHLITATGQRVTLRCSPRSGDLSVYWYQQSLDQGLQFLIQYYNGEERAKGNILERFSAQQFPDLHSELNLSSLELGDSALYFCASSVGNWYEQYFGPGTRLTVT.